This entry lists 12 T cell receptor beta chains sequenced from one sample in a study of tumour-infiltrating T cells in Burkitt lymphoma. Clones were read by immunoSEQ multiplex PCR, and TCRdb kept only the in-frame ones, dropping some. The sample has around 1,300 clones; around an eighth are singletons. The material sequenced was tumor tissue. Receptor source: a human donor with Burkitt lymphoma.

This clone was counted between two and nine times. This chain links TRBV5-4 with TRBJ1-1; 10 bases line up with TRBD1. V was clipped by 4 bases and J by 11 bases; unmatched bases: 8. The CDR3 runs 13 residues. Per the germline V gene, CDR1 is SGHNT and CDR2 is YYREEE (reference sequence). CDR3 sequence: CASSTRDRGSAFF. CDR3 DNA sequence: TGTGCCAGCAGCACCCGGGACAGGGGATCGGCTTTCTTT.

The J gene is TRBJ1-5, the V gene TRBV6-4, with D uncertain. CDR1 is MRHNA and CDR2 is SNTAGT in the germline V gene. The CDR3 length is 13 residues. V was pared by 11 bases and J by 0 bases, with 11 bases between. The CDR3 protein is CARSTYSNQPQHF. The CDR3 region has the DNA TGTGCCCGCTCAACCTATAGCAATCAGCCCCAGCATTTT.

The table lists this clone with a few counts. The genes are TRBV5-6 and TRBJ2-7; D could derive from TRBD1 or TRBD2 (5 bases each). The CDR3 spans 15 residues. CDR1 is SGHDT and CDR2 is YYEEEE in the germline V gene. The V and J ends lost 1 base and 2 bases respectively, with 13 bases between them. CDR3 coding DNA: TGTGCCAGCAGCTTGTGGACCGGGGCCACCTACGAGCAGTACTTC. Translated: CASSLWTGATYEQYF.

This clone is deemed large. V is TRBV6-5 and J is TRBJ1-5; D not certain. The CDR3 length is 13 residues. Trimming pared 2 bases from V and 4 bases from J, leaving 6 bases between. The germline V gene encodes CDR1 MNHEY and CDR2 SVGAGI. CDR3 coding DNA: TGTGCCAGCAGTTACGGTCAGAATCAGCCCCAGCATTTT. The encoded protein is CASSYGQNQPQHF.

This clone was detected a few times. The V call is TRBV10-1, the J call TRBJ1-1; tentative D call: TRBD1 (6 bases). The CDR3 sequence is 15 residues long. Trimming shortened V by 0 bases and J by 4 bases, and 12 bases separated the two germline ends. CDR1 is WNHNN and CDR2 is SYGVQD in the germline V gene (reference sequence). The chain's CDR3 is CASSESLGGRTEAFF. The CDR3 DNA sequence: TGCGCCAGCAGTGAGTCGTTGGGGGGGCGCACTGAAGCTTTCTTT.

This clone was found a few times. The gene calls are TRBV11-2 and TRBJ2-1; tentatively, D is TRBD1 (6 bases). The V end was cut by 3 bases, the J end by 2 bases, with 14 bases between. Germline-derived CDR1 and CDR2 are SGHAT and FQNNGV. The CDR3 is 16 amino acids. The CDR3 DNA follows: TGTGCCAGCAGCTTCATCCGGGACAATCCCTACAATGAGCAGTTCTTC. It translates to CASSFIRDNPYNEQFF.

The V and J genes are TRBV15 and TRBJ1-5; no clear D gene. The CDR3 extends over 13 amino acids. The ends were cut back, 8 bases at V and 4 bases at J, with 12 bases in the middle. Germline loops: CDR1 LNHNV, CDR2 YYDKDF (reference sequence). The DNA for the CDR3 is TGTGCCACCTCGTCTGGGCGGAATCAGCCCCAGCATTTT. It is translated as CATSSGRNQPQHF. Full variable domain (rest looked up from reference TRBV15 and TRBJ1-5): DAMVIQNPRYQVTQFGKPVTLSCSQTLNHNVMYWYQQKSSQAPKLLFHYYDKDFNNEADTPDNFQSRRPNTSFCFLDIRSPGLGDTAMYLCATSSGRNQPQHFGDGTRLSIL.

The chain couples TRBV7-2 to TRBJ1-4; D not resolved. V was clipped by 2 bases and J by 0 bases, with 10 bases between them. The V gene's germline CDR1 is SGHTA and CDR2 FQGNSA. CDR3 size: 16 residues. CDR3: CASSLNGIATNEKLFF. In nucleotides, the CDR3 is TGTGCCAGCAGCTTAAACGGGATTGCAACTAATGAAAAACTGTTTTTT. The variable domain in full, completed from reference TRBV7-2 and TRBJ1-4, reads GAGVSQSPSNKVTEKGKDVELRCDPISGHTALYWYRQSLGQGLEFLIYFQGNSAPDKSGLPSDRFSAERTGGSVSTLTIQRTQQEDSAVYLCASSLNGIATNEKLFFGSGTQLSVL.

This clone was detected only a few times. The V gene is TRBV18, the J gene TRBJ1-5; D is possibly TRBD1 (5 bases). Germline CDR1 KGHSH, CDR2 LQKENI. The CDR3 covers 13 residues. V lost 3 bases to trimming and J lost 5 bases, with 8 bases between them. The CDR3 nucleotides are TGTGCCAGCTCACCTATGGGGGATCAGCCCCAGCATTTT. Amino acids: CASSPMGDQPQHF.

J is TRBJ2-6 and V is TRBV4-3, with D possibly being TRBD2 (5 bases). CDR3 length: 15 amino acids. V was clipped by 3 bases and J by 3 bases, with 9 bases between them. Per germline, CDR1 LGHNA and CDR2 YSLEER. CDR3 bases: TGCGCCAGCAGCCATGACGGGATTGGGGCCAACGTCCTGACTTTC. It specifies CASSHDGIGANVLTF.

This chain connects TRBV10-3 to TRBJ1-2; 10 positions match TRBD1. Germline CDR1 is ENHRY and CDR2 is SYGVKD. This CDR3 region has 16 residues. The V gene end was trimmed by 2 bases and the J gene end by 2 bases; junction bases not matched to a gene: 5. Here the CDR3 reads CAISEGQGVWNYGYTF. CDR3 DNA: TGTGCCATCAGTGAGGGACAGGGGGTATGGAACTATGGCTACACCTTC.

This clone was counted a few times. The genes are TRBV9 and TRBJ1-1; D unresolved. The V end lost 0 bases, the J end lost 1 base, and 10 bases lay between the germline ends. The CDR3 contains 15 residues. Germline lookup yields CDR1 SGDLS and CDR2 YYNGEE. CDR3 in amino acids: CASSVGYSRNTEAFF. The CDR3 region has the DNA TGTGCCAGCAGCGTAGGGTACAGCCGGAACACTGAAGCTTTCTTT.